This T cell receptor beta chain was profiled in a study of shared clonotypes between healthy human individuals. CD45RO-negative, CCR7-positively selected cells formed the naive CD8 fraction, excluding terminally differentiated effector memory CD45RA+ cells. Points on this clone: One end of the junction fails to match germline, which may point to a read error.

Produced via immunoSEQ multiplex PCR; TCRdb's table is partial and in-frame only. The data show more than 550,000 clones, 92% seen once. This CDR3 has 16 amino acids. CDR1 is MNHNS, CDR2 SASEGT, per germline. The gene calls are TRBV6-1 and TRBJ2-2, with D possibly TRBD1 on 6 matching bases. The TCR comes from a young man in good health. Input material: naive CD8+ T cells sorted from blood. The CDR3 here is CASTETGFLATGELFF. CDR3 bases: TGTGCCAGCACTGAAACAGGGTTTTTAGCCACCGGGGAGCTGTTTTTT.